The clone carrying this T cell receptor (beta chain) came up many times. What it binds is not known. The data belong to a study of CD8 T cells in ankylosing spondylitis. Notes on the study in general: Reactive arthritis synovial fluid and blood were previously reported to contain some motif variants. Matched ankylosing spondylitis synovial fluid reportedly contained a significantly enriched population of disease-linked clones. Blood of patients with ankylosing spondylitis appeared to be characterized by a TCR beta motif of 8 or 9 highly homologous variants.

Each CDR3 protein is one row after TCRdb ran MiXCR on the 5' RACE reads. The sample has about 220,000 distinct CDR3 sequences, 20% to 30% seen once. The receptor comes from a male donor with ankylosing spondylitis or in good health (not recorded which). The material sequenced was blood, either unsorted or a sorted T cell fraction (not recorded which).

The CDR3 is CASSLTGQGNSPLHF. In DNA form, the CDR3 reads TGTGCCAGCAGTCTAACGGGACAGGGGAATTCACCCCTCCACTTT. The rearrangement uses TRBV28 and TRBJ1-6; 10 positions agree with TRBD1. CDR1 and CDR2 from the germline V gene are MDHEN and SYDVKM. The CDR3 runs 15 residues. V gave up 5 bases and J gave up 7 bases; unmatched junction bases: 5.